The 30 T cell receptor beta chains reported below all come from one sample, sequenced in a study of identical twins. TCRdb re-analysed the 5' RACE reads in MiXCR, keeping a single row per CDR3 protein. Of 460,000 or so distinct CDR3 sequences listed, approximately 15% are singletons. The same data also contributed to another study, on yellow fever vaccine responses in identical twins.

Sequencing input: CD4+ T cells sorted from blood. These TCRs come from a woman between 18 and 29 years old in good health.

This clonotype was seen only a few times. This chain links TRBV27 with TRBJ2-7, with TRBD1 identical over 10 bases. Per germline, CDR1 MNHEY and CDR2 SMNVEV (reference sequence). The CDR3 has 14 residues. J was trimmed by 2 bases and V by 10 bases; bases with no gene match: 8. CDR3 region: CATKIDRGPYEQYF. The CDR3 DNA is TGTGCCACCAAGATTGACAGGGGGCCCTACGAGCAGTACTTC.

This clonotype was recorded at least ten times. The V and J genes are TRBV29-1 and TRBJ2-2; D not certain. V shed 7 bases and J shed 5 bases, with 14 bases lying between them. The CDR3 runs 13 residues. Germline V gives CDR1 SQVTM, CDR2 ANQGSEA. The CDR3 here is CSGRAVNTGELFF. The CDR3 DNA is TGCAGCGGCCGGGCCGTGAATACCGGGGAGCTGTTTTTT.

The chain carries TRBV29-1 and TRBJ2-3, with D maybe TRBD2 (6 bases). Germline loops: CDR1 SQVTM, CDR2 ANQGSEA. This CDR3 is built from 13 residues. Trimming left V 6 bases short and J 5 bases short, with 15 bases between. CDR3 region: CSVPHPAGDTQYF. In DNA, the CDR3 is TGCAGCGTCCCGCACCCAGCGGGAGATACGCAGTATTTT.

V usage is TRBV11-1 and J usage is TRBJ2-1; D remains ambiguous. The CDR3 totals 15 residues. With 3 bases removed from V and 0 bases from J, the gap between germline ends came to 9 bases. CDR1 is SGHAT, CDR2 FQDESV, per germline (reference sequence). For the CDR3, the DNA is TGTGCCAGCAGCTTTTACGGCAGCTCCTACAATGAGCAGTTCTTC. This sequence encodes CASSFYGSSYNEQFF.

This clonotype was picked up many times. The chain carries TRBV12-3 or TRBV12-4 and TRBJ2-7; TRBD1 matches 7 bases. J lost 1 base, V lost 5 bases, and 5 bases had no gene match. CDR3 length equals 14 residues. The CDR3 DNA follows: TGTGCCAGCAGTCAAGGACAGGCTTCCTACGAGCAGTACTTC. It codes for CASSQGQASYEQYF.

The rearrangement links TRBV28 to TRBJ2-4, with D perhaps TRBD1 (5 bases). The ends were cut back, 6 bases at V and 2 bases at J, with 17 bases in the middle. The length of the CDR3 is 16 residues. Germline V gene sequence: CDR1 MDHEN, CDR2 SYDVKM. CDR3 nucleotide sequence: TGTGCCAGCAGCCGACAGACGCTCGTGACCAAAAACATTCAGTACTTC. Protein product: CASSRQTLVTKNIQYF.

This clonotype came up a few times. This chain joins TRBV6-5 and TRBJ1-1, with D unresolved. The CDR3 has 14 amino acids. Germline CDR1 and CDR2: MNHEY and SVGAGI. The ends were cut back, 2 bases at V and 1 base at J, with 8 bases in the middle. CDR3 sequence: CASSYRTGNTEAFF. The CDR3 coding sequence is TGTGCCAGCAGTTACCGGACGGGGAACACTGAAGCTTTCTTT.

This clonotype has only a few counts. The rearrangement links TRBV9 to TRBJ2-1; D is possibly TRBD1 (5 bases). The length of the CDR3 is 19 residues. The germline V gene has CDR1 SGDLS and CDR2 YYNGEE. V lost 0 bases and J lost 1, with 20 bases in between. The CDR3 protein is CASSVAGSRGIGSYNEQFF. CDR3 DNA: TGTGCCAGCAGCGTAGCTGGTAGTAGGGGTATAGGGTCCTACAATGAGCAGTTCTTC.

There are a few counts of this clonotype. V is TRBV11-2 and J is TRBJ2-2; 13 nucleotides align to TRBD2. Germline values: CDR1 SGHAT, CDR2 FQNNGV. The CDR3 sequence is 19 residues long. V shed 0 bases and J 1 base; nucleotides not matched to a gene: 5. CDR3 amino acids: CASSLERLAGGLNTGELFF. In DNA form, the CDR3 reads TGTGCCAGCAGCTTAGAACGACTAGCGGGAGGCCTGAACACCGGGGAGCTGTTTTTT.

The table lists this clonotype with a few counts. The chain joins TRBV4-1 to TRBJ2-3; 7 nucleotides agree with TRBD2. V lost 3 bases and J lost 0; bases outside the gene matches: 15. The CDR3 has 19 amino acids. The germline V gene encodes CDR1 MGHRA and CDR2 YSYEKL. The CDR3 here is CASSQVAGAGLTSTDTQYF. The DNA for the CDR3 is TGCGCCAGCAGCCAGGTGGCTGGAGCGGGACTAACAAGCACAGATACGCAGTATTTT.

This clonotype was counted only a few times. The J gene is TRBJ1-2, the V gene TRBV10-3; D is uncertain. The CDR3 spans 13 residues. Trimming took off 6 bases at V and 6 bases at J, with 14 bases between the two ends. The germline V gene encodes CDR1 ENHRY and CDR2 SYGVKD. In DNA form, the CDR3 reads TGTGCCATCAGAGTGATGGGGAGCGATGGCTACACCTTC. This encodes CAIRVMGSDGYTF.

The J gene is TRBJ2-7, the V gene TRBV2; 10 bases line up with TRBD1. The CDR3 has 15 residues. Germline V gene lookup returns CDR1 SNHLY and CDR2 FYNNEI. The V segment lost 6 bases and the J segment 2 bases; nucleotides outside the gene matches: 7. CDR3 sequence reads: CASRMGQGSAYEQYF. DNA for the CDR3: TGTGCCAGCAGGATGGGACAGGGGTCGGCCTACGAGCAGTACTTC.

This chain joins TRBV7-6 and TRBJ2-3; D gene ambiguous. The CDR3 is made up of 16 amino acids. Germline CDR1 reads SGHVS; CDR2 reads FNYEAQ. V shed 0 bases and J shed 3 bases, with 13 bases lying between them. For the CDR3, the DNA is TGTGCCAGCAGCTTAGCGCGTGGGGTGGGGACAGATACGCAGTATTTT. It codes for CASSLARGVGTDTQYF.

The gene calls are TRBV5-1 and TRBJ2-7; 8 nucleotides align to TRBD1. J lost 3 bases, V lost 4 bases, and 6 bases had no gene match. The germline CDR1 and CDR2 sequences are SGHRS and YFSETQ. The CDR3 runs 14 residues. CDR3 nucleotides: TGCGCCAGCAGCCGCTCCGGACAGGGCTACGAGCAGTACTTC. Its protein product is CASSRSGQGYEQYF.

This clonotype was seen at least ten times. V and J are TRBV14 and TRBJ2-1, with TRBD2 matching over 12 bases. The CDR3 loop spans 14 amino acids. V lost 5 bases and J lost 6; bases outside the gene matches: 2. The germline V gene encodes CDR1 SGHDN and CDR2 FVKESK. The CDR3 reads CASSGLAGSNEQFF. The CDR3 DNA follows: TGTGCCAGCAGCGGACTAGCGGGAAGCAATGAGCAGTTCTTC.

This clonotype was detected a few times. This chain connects TRBV30 to TRBJ2-2; 7 nucleotides match TRBD1. Germline V gene data show CDR1 as GTSNPN and CDR2 as SVGIG (reference sequence). V was pared by 5 bases and J by 5 bases, with 5 bases of the junction left unmatched. The CDR3 has 13 residues. In nucleotides, the CDR3 is TGTGCCTGGGAGGGGGCCGGTACCGGGGAGCTGTTTTTT. As protein: CAWEGAGTGELFF.

This clonotype was seen a handful of times. J is TRBJ2-2 and V is TRBV10-3; D not resolved. CDR1 is ENHRY and CDR2 is SYGVKD in the germline V gene. V lost 4 bases to trimming and J lost 2 bases, with 11 bases between them. The CDR3 loop spans 15 amino acids. CDR3 loop: CAISGAGINTGELFF. The CDR3 DNA sequence: TGTGCCATCAGTGGAGCAGGCATCAACACCGGGGAGCTGTTTTTT.

This chain links TRBV6-2 or TRBV6-3 with TRBJ2-6; a weak D match, TRBD2 (5 bases). CDR1 and CDR2 from the germline V gene are MNHEY and SVGEGT. The V end lost 6 bases, the J end lost 4 bases, and 13 bases lay between the germline ends. The CDR3 is made up of 15 amino acids. CDR3 sequence reads: CASSPPEVGANVLTF. The CDR3 DNA reads TGTGCCAGCAGCCCCCCGGAGGTCGGGGCCAACGTCCTGACTTTC.

This chain connects TRBV11-2 to TRBJ2-5; D gene uncertain. Looked up from germline, CDR1 is SGHAT and CDR2 is FQNNGV. Trimming cost V 1 base and J 4 bases, with 10 bases left between them. The CDR3 runs 14 residues. The CDR3 region is CASSLVKGGETQYF. CDR3 nucleotide sequence: TGTGCCAGCAGCTTAGTAAAGGGCGGAGAGACCCAGTACTTC.

This clonotype has just a few counts. The V gene is TRBV29-1, the J gene TRBJ1-4; unclear D gene. Germline CDR1 is SQVTM and CDR2 is ANQGSEA. This CDR3 spans 12 amino acids. Trimming removed 4 bases at V and 3 bases at J, with 6 bases between. In nucleotides, the CDR3 is TGCAGCGTTGCAAGGTCTAATGAAAAACTGTTTTTT. It codes for CSVARSNEKLFF.

This clonotype has a handful of counts. The chain joins TRBV4-1 to TRBJ2-3, with D maybe TRBD2 (6 bases). CDR1 MGHRA and CDR2 YSYEKL come from the germline V gene. V gave up 2 bases and J gave up 2 bases, with 14 bases separating them. The CDR3 loop spans 16 amino acids. This CDR3 is CASSQLAATVTDTQYF. In nucleotides, the CDR3 is TGCGCCAGCAGCCAATTAGCGGCAACGGTCACAGATACGCAGTATTTT.

V and J are TRBV12-3 or TRBV12-4 and TRBJ2-7; TRBD2 agrees at 9 bases. The CDR3 extends over 16 amino acids. The V segment lost 1 base and the J segment 3 bases; nucleotides outside the gene matches: 7. The CDR3 bases are TGTGCCAGCAGTTTAGAATTAGTAGCGGGGGACTACGAGCAGTACTTC. Its protein product is CASSLELVAGDYEQYF.

Many counts were recorded for this clonotype. This sequence joins TRBV12-3 or TRBV12-4 and TRBJ2-1; D not certain. The CDR3 spans 15 residues. V was cut by 5 bases and J by 5 bases, with 16 bases left in between. CDR3: CASSPTRTLHNEQFF. CDR3 bases: TGTGCCAGCAGTCCAACGAGGACCCTGCACAATGAGCAGTTCTTC.

A few counts support this clonotype. This chain links TRBV27 with TRBJ1-2; 7 positions agree with TRBD1. Per germline, CDR1 MNHEY and CDR2 SMNVEV (reference sequence). Germline trimming cut 8 bases from V and 1 base from J; bases unmatched to any gene: 1. This CDR3 region has 12 residues. CDR3 amino acids: CASGDSNYGYTF. CDR3 in DNA: TGTGCCAGCGGGGACAGTAACTATGGCTACACCTTC.

This chain uses TRBV4-2 with TRBJ2-2; perhaps D is TRBD1 or TRBD2 (5 bases each). This CDR3 comprises 15 residues. V lost 0 bases, J lost 5 bases, and 10 bases lay in between. Germline assignment: CDR1 LGHNA and CDR2 YNFKEQ. This CDR3 is CASSQDRGSTGELFF. The CDR3, as DNA: TGTGCCAGCAGCCAAGATCGGGGCAGTACCGGGGAGCTGTTTTTT.

This clonotype was picked up many times. The CDR3 DNA reads as TGTGCCAGCAGCTTAGGACTATTACCTTACAATGAGCAGTTCTTC. It specifies CASSLGLLPYNEQFF. The V call is TRBV7-8, the J call TRBJ2-1; maybe TRBD2 (5 bases). The CDR3 is made up of 15 amino acids. V shed 1 base and J shed 4 bases, with 11 bases lying between them. Germline V CDR1 and CDR2: SGHVS, FQNEAQ.

The genes are TRBV12-5 and TRBJ2-7; D not resolved. Germline lookup yields CDR1 LGHNT and CDR2 FRNRAP. V was trimmed by 0 bases and J by 0 bases, leaving 18 bases between them. The length of the CDR3 is 18 residues. CDR3 protein: CASGLVSIGTPDSYEQYF. The CDR3 DNA reads as TGTGCTAGTGGTTTGGTATCAATCGGTACACCAGACTCCTACGAGCAGTACTTC.

The chain joins TRBV4-3 to TRBJ2-1; 8 positions agree with TRBD1. Germline loops: CDR1 LGHNA, CDR2 YSLEER. The CDR3 has 15 amino acids. V dropped 0 bases and J dropped 9; count of bases not matched to a gene: 7. This CDR3 reads CASSQDLPGGFEQFF. In DNA form, the CDR3 reads TGCGCCAGCAGCCAAGATCTGCCAGGGGGCTTTGAGCAGTTCTTC.

V is TRBV7-3 and J is TRBJ2-3; the D is unclear. CDR1 is SGHTA, CDR2 FQGTGA, per germline. With 5 bases removed from V and 5 bases from J, the gap between germline ends came to 11 bases. CDR3 size: 13 residues. The CDR3: CASSLQPGDTQYF. The CDR3 nucleotides are TGTGCCAGCAGCCTTCAACCCGGAGATACGCAGTATTTT.

This clonotype was seen more than once but under ten times. CDR3 sequence (DNA): TGTGCCATCAGTGACGGAGTAGTGGATCGGTACGAGCAGTACTTC. Its translation: CAISDGVVDRYEQYF. The rearrangement links TRBV10-3 to TRBJ2-7; D unresolved. Per the germline V gene, CDR1 is ENHRY and CDR2 is SYGVKD. The V gene lost 3 bases and the J gene lost 4 bases, with 16 bases spanning the gap. This CDR3 spans 15 amino acids.